What follows are 18 T cell receptor beta chains derived from one specimen sequenced in a study of T cell changes during pregnancy in multiple sclerosis. Sequenced by immunoSEQ multiplex PCR; TCRdb stores in-frame clones only, minus some. The sample yields about 60,000 clones, approximately 91% seen once. The starting material was CD4+ T cells from peripheral blood mononuclear cells, obtained in the first trimester of pregnancy. Receptors originate from a female donor with multiple sclerosis, enrolled in a pregnancy study.

The CDR3: CASRGQGRNTIYF. In nucleotides, the CDR3 is TGTGCCAGCAGGGGACAGGGGAGAAACACCATATATTTT. J is TRBJ1-3 and V is TRBV7-6; 10 positions match TRBD1. V lost 6 bases to trimming and J lost 5 bases; unmatched junction nucleotides: 1. The CDR3 runs to 13 residues. Germline values: CDR1 SGHVS, CDR2 FNYEAQ.

The chain has TRBV5-1 and TRBJ2-5, with TRBD2 matching over 14 bases. V lost 0 bases and J lost 2; bases outside the gene matches: 0. Germline assignment: CDR1 SGHRS and CDR2 YFSETQ. The CDR3 runs to 16 residues. The CDR3 DNA reads as TGCGCCAGCAGCTTGGGGACTAGCGGGGGGCAAGAGACCCAGTACTTC. Its translation: CASSLGTSGGQETQYF.

V gene TRBV4-3 combines with J gene TRBJ1-2; D is possibly TRBD1 (5 bases). Germline V gene data show CDR1 as LGHNA and CDR2 as YSLEER. The V end lost 0 bases, the J end lost 4 bases, and 18 bases lay between the germline ends. The CDR3 sequence is 17 residues long. The CDR3 loop reads CASSQDKQLSGLYGYTF. DNA of the CDR3: TGCGCCAGCAGCCAAGATAAACAACTCTCAGGGCTCTATGGCTACACCTTC.

The chain carries TRBV4-2 and TRBJ2-1; 7 nucleotides agree with TRBD1. Germline CDR1 is LGHNA and CDR2 is YNFKEQ. J lost 4 bases, V lost 0 bases, and 18 bases had no gene match. The CDR3 totals 20 residues. The CDR3 region is CASSQDQYDRDSNLYNEQFF. For the CDR3, the DNA is TGTGCCAGCAGCCAAGATCAGTACGACCGGGACAGCAATTTATACAATGAGCAGTTCTTC.

The chain employs TRBV9 and TRBJ1-2; D might be TRBD1 (6 bases). The germline V gene encodes CDR1 SGDLS and CDR2 YYNGEE. This CDR3 is 15 amino acids long. The germline V and J ends were trimmed by 4 bases and 1 base, with 14 bases remaining between them. The CDR3: CASSREGGNNYGYTF. The DNA for the CDR3 is TGTGCCAGCAGCAGAGAGGGGGGGAATAACTATGGCTACACCTTC.

This chain connects TRBV15 to TRBJ2-5; 11 nucleotides line up with TRBD1. The germline gives CDR1 LNHNV, CDR2 YYDKDF (reference sequence). The CDR3 loop spans 16 amino acids. V shed 1 base, J shed 2 bases, and the junction held 3 bases outside the gene matches. The CDR3: CATSRGRDRGQETQYF. CDR3 nucleotide sequence: TGTGCCACCAGCAGAGGCCGGGACAGGGGGCAAGAGACCCAGTACTTC.

The CDR3 loop is CASSVAGGRLSEQYF. The CDR3 DNA reads TGTGCCAGCAGCGTAGCCGGCGGGCGGCTTAGCGAGCAGTACTTC. The chain is built from TRBV9 and TRBJ2-7, with a weak D call TRBD2 (5 bases). CDR3 size: 15 residues. Germline V CDR1 and CDR2: SGDLS, YYNGEE. V was shortened by 0 bases and J by 6 bases, with 16 bases between the two germline ends.

V and J are TRBV7-3 and TRBJ2-3, with 8 bases aligning to TRBD1. Losses at the gene ends were 8 bases for V and 6 bases for J; bases not matched to a gene: 13. The CDR3 totals 15 residues. The V gene's germline CDR1 is SGHTA and CDR2 FQGTGA. In DNA form, the CDR3 reads TGTGCCAGCGGATCCGGGACAGGTATTTCGGATACGCAGTATTTT. This gives the protein CASGSGTGISDTQYF.

The V and J genes are TRBV6-4 and TRBJ2-6; D is perhaps TRBD2 (5 bases). Trimming pared 5 bases from V and 0 bases from J, leaving 8 bases between. The CDR3 is made up of 15 amino acids. Germline loops: CDR1 MRHNA, CDR2 SNTAGT. CDR3 residues: CASSPGSSGANVLTF. DNA for the CDR3: TGTGCCAGCAGTCCGGGAAGCTCTGGGGCCAACGTCCTGACTTTC.

The rearrangement links TRBV14 to TRBJ2-1, with D tentatively TRBD1 (6 bases). This CDR3 region has 14 residues. Germline V gene sequence: CDR1 SGHDN, CDR2 FVKESK. V was shortened by 4 bases and J by 7 bases, with 14 bases between the two germline ends. The CDR3 reads CASSPLDRTNEQFF. The CDR3 bases are TGTGCCAGCAGCCCCCTAGACAGGACAAATGAGCAGTTCTTC.

The rearrangement uses TRBV7-9 and TRBJ1-1, with TRBD1 identical over 9 bases. The CDR3 is made up of 19 amino acids. Trimming took 5 bases from V and 4 from J; bases not matched to a gene: 20. From germline, CDR1 is SEHNR and CDR2 FQNEAQ (reference sequence). As DNA, the CDR3 is TGTGCCAGCAGCATAACGGGCCGGACAGGGGAAGTCGAAGGCACTGAAGCTTTCTTT. It specifies CASSITGRTGEVEGTEAFF.

The J gene is TRBJ1-6, the V gene TRBV7-2; 8 bases align to TRBD1. CDR3 length: 15 residues. Germline CDR1 and CDR2: SGHTA and FQGNSA. Trimming cost V 4 bases and J 5 bases; bases outside gene matches: 4. The CDR3 nucleotides are TGTGCCAGCAGCTCCGCGACAGGGGATAATTCACCCCTCCACTTT. Its protein product is CASSSATGDNSPLHF. The full variable domain, rest sourced from reference TRBV7-2 and TRBJ1-6, is GAGVSQSPSNKVTEKGKDVELRCDPISGHTALYWYRQSLGQGLEFLIYFQGNSAPDKSGLPSDRFSAERTGGSVSTLTIQRTQQEDSAVYLCASSSATGDNSPLHFGNGTRLTVT.

In this sample, this clone turned up once. The chain combines TRBV19 with TRBJ1-5; 10 positions match TRBD1. V shed 7 bases and J 7 bases; nucleotides not matched to a gene: 7. The CDR3 sequence is 14 residues long. Germline CDR1 LNHDA, CDR2 SQIVND (reference sequence). The CDR3 is CASTTTGGVQPQHF. In nucleotides, the CDR3 is TGTGCCAGTACTACGACAGGGGGCGTGCAGCCCCAGCATTTT.

The chain is built from TRBV19 and TRBJ1-2; D ambiguous. This CDR3 contains 14 residues. Trimming removed 5 bases from V and 4 bases from J, with 14 bases in between. CDR1 is LNHDA, CDR2 SQIVND, per germline (reference sequence). In DNA form, the CDR3 reads TGTGCCAGTAGTGATCCCCGAGGCTTCTATGGCTACACCTTC. Amino acids: CASSDPRGFYGYTF.

The CDR3 sequence: CASSGLGTATGVGELFF. The CDR3 DNA follows: TGTGCCAGCAGTGGATTGGGGACAGCGACTGGGGTCGGGGAGCTGTTTTTT. The J gene is TRBJ2-2, the V gene TRBV6-1, with 7 bases identical to TRBD1. The CDR3 totals 17 residues. J was trimmed by 7 bases and V by 4 bases; bases with no gene match: 15. The germline gives CDR1 MNHNS, CDR2 SASEGT.

This chain connects TRBV5-4 to TRBJ1-3; TRBD1 matches 9 bases. With V trimmed by 3 bases and J by 2 bases, 6 bases remained unmatched. Germline CDR1 reads SGHNT; CDR2 reads YYREEE (reference sequence). This CDR3 spans 16 amino acids. The CDR3 loop reads CASSYRTGATGNTIYF. The DNA for the CDR3 is TGTGCCAGCAGCTATCGGACAGGGGCAACTGGAAACACCATATATTTT. The variable domain in full, completed from reference TRBV5-4 and TRBJ1-3, reads ETGVTQSPTHLIKTRGQQVTLRCSSQSGHNTVSWYQQALGQGPQFIFQYYREEENGRGNFPPRFSGLQFPNYSSELNVNALELDDSALYLCASSYRTGATGNTIYFGEGSWLTVV.

The chain recombines TRBV19 with TRBJ2-7, with 11 positions matching TRBD2. The ends lost 5 bases at V and 3 bases at J; junction bases unmatched: 6. The CDR3 has 15 amino acids. Germline loops: CDR1 LNHDA, CDR2 SQIVND (reference sequence). Written as DNA, the CDR3 is TGTGCCAGTAGTGATAGCGGGGGGGCCCTCTACGAGCAGTACTTC. This sequence encodes CASSDSGGALYEQYF. The whole variable domain, remainder taken from reference TRBV19 and TRBJ2-7, is DGGITQSPKYLFRKEGQNVTLSCEQNLNHDAMYWYRQDPGQGLRLIYYSQIVNDFQKGDIAEGYSVSREKKESFPLTVTSAQKNPTAFYLCASSDSGGALYEQYFGPGTRLTVT.

This clone was detected once. The chain employs TRBV11-2 and TRBJ2-7; D may be TRBD1 (7 bases). The CDR3 runs to 17 residues. Germline lookup yields CDR1 SGHAT and CDR2 FQNNGV. Trimming cost V 2 bases and J 3 bases, with 20 bases left between them. CDR3 coding DNA: TGTGCCAGCAGCTTAAGGGTGGAGGGGGCGAAAATCTACGAGCAGTACTTC. It is translated as CASSLRVEGAKIYEQYF.